The 14 T cell receptor beta chains in this list originate from one sample, sequenced in a study of shared clonotypes between healthy human individuals. Assay used: immunoSEQ multiplex PCR; TCRdb lists only in-frame clones, some missing. The sample shows 2 million or so clones, about 95% of them seen only once. CD8 cells classed as naive were CD45RO-negative and positively selected for CCR7, excluding terminally differentiated effector memory CD45RA+ cells. Sample: naive CD8+ T cells sorted from blood. The receptors shown here come from a man aged 18 to 29 in good health.

The chain joins TRBV27 to TRBJ2-1; 7 bases are shared with TRBD1. V lost 6 bases and J lost 11; bases outside the gene matches: 13. This CDR3 has 14 residues. The germline V gene encodes CDR1 MNHEY and CDR2 SMNVEV (reference sequence). The CDR3 region is CASSPGQIQWKQFF. The CDR3 DNA is TGTGCCAGCAGCCCGGGACAGATACAATGGAAGCAGTTCTTC.

For the CDR3, the DNA is TGCGCCAGCAGCCTGGCGAACTCCAGGAACACTGAAGCTTTCTTT. Translation: CASSLANSRNTEAFF. This sequence joins TRBV4-1 and TRBJ1-1; D is unresolved. CDR3 length equals 15 residues. Germline assignment: CDR1 MGHRA and CDR2 YSYEKL. V was trimmed by 4 bases and J by 1 base, leaving 13 bases between them.

V usage is TRBV7-8 and J usage is TRBJ1-5; perhaps TRBD1 as D (6 bases). V was clipped by 5 bases and J by 4 bases, with 12 bases between them. The CDR3 has 14 amino acids. Germline assignment: CDR1 SGHVS and CDR2 FQNEAQ. The CDR3 sequence is CASSPQGNNQPQHF. The CDR3 nucleotides are TGTGCCAGCAGCCCACAGGGAAATAATCAGCCCCAGCATTTT. Full variable domain (remainder filled in from reference TRBV7-8 and TRBJ1-5): GAGVSQSPRYKVAKRGQDVALRCDPISGHVSLFWYQQALGQGPEFLTYFQNEAQLDKSGLPSDRFFAERPEGSVSTLKIQRTQQEDSAVYLCASSPQGNNQPQHFGDGTRLSIL.

The chain recombines TRBV6-5 with TRBJ2-2; D call uncertain. Germline loops: CDR1 MNHEY, CDR2 SVGAGI. Between the trimmed V and J ends, which lost 2 bases and 7 bases, there was a span of 8 bases. The CDR3 totals 13 residues. The CDR3 is CASSYGVNGELFF. The CDR3 region has the DNA TGTGCCAGCAGTTACGGGGTGAACGGGGAGCTGTTTTTT.

The gene calls are TRBV7-9 and TRBJ1-1; no firm D call. V shed 3 bases and J shed 3 bases, with 11 bases lying between them. The CDR3 sequence is 14 residues long. The V gene's germline CDR1 is SEHNR and CDR2 FQNEAQ (reference sequence). The CDR3 DNA reads TGTGCCAGCAGCTTCTATGCTGGGGACACTGAAGCTTTCTTT. Protein: CASSFYAGDTEAFF.

This clone was recorded only once. Other nucleotide sequences in the sample specify the same CDR3. In DNA form, the CDR3 reads TGTGCCAGCAGCTTAGGACTAGCGGTTTACAATGAGCAGTTCTTC. Protein sequence: CASSLGLAVYNEQFF. This chain uses TRBV7-9 with TRBJ2-1; 9 nucleotides line up with TRBD2. J lost 4 bases, V lost 1 base, and 2 bases had no gene match. The CDR3 consists of 15 residues. Germline CDR1 is SEHNR and CDR2 is FQNEAQ (reference sequence). The full variable domain, rest sourced from reference TRBV7-9 and TRBJ2-1, is DTGVSQNPRHKITKRGQNVTFRCDPISEHNRLYWYRQTLGQGPEFLTYFQNEAQLEKSRLLSDRFSAERPKGSFSTLEIQRTEQGDSAMYLCASSLGLAVYNEQFFGPGTRLTVL.

The V and J genes are TRBV27 and TRBJ1-5, with TRBD1 matching 8 bases. CDR3 length equals 13 residues. Germline V gene lookup returns CDR1 MNHEY and CDR2 SMNVEV (reference sequence). Trimming took 8 bases from V and 7 from J; bases not matched to a gene: 7. CDR3 sequence: CASSYTGGQPQHF. The CDR3 coding sequence is TGTGCCAGCTCGTATACAGGGGGACAGCCCCAGCATTTT.

On this clone itself: Other DNA sequences in the same sample also yield this CDR3. This chain links TRBV4-3 with TRBJ2-3, with 10 bases matching TRBD2. In germline, CDR1 is LGHNA, CDR2 YSLEER. The length of the CDR3 is 15 residues. The V and J ends lost 3 bases and 4 bases, in that order; junction bases with no gene match: 4. DNA of the CDR3: TGCGCCAGCAGCCAGGTAGCGGGAGGTTCAGATACGCAGTATTTT. It specifies CASSQVAGGSDTQYF.

The chain has TRBV5-6 and TRBJ2-1; D not resolved. Germline values: CDR1 SGHDT, CDR2 YYEEEE. V lost 6 bases to trimming and J lost 7 bases, with 14 bases between them. CDR3 length equals 13 residues. The CDR3 spells CASKPVMKNEQFF. The CDR3 DNA sequence: TGTGCCAGCAAGCCGGTCATGAAGAATGAGCAGTTCTTC.

The chain has TRBV2 and TRBJ1-3; 10 nucleotides agree with TRBD1. After removal of 4 bases from V and 7 bases from J, the junction contained 4 bases not matched to a gene. The CDR3 is made up of 14 amino acids. The V gene's germline CDR1 is SNHLY and CDR2 FYNNEI. CDR3: CASSVPGQGNTIYF. The CDR3 nucleotides read TGTGCCAGCAGTGTCCCGGGACAGGGGAACACCATATATTTT.

The chain has TRBV28 and TRBJ2-7; D remains unclear. V was pared by 4 bases and J by 2 bases, with 18 bases between. The germline gives CDR1 MDHEN, CDR2 SYDVKM. This CDR3 has 16 residues. The CDR3 sequence: CASSSPSKVETYEQYF. The CDR3 DNA reads as TGTGCCAGCAGTTCCCCGTCGAAGGTAGAAACCTACGAGCAGTACTTC.

J is TRBJ2-5 and V is TRBV27; maybe TRBD1 (6 bases). V was shortened by 7 bases and J by 2 bases, with 20 bases between the two germline ends. CDR1 and CDR2 from the germline V gene are MNHEY and SMNVEV (reference sequence). The CDR3 spans 16 residues. CDR3 nucleotides: TGTGCCAGCACCGTTGAGGGGACACTCGGACAAGAGACCCAGTACTTC. It specifies CASTVEGTLGQETQYF.

The V gene is TRBV6-6, the J gene TRBJ2-1, with TRBD1 matching 8 bases. V lost 4 bases, J lost 8 bases, and 4 bases stayed unmatched. From germline, CDR1 is MNHNY and CDR2 SVGAGI (reference sequence). This CDR3 spans 13 amino acids. The CDR3, as DNA: TGTGCCAGCAGTTCCGACAGGGGTGATGAGCAGTTCTTC. This encodes CASSSDRGDEQFF.

This chain links TRBV2 with TRBJ1-4; the D gene is possibly TRBD1 (6 bases). There are 17 residues in the CDR3. Germline V lookup: CDR1 SNHLY, CDR2 FYNNEI. Trimming pared 2 bases from V and 4 bases from J, leaving 17 bases between. The CDR3 loop is CASSEIQEGGFNEKLFF. CDR3 in DNA: TGTGCCAGCAGTGAAATACAGGAGGGGGGTTTTAATGAAAAACTGTTTTTT.